This is a list of T cell receptor beta chains from one sample in a study of T cell responses to AZD1222 COVID-19 vaccine. Repertoires were generated with immunoSEQ multiplex PCR, while TCRdb's copy carries only in-frame clones and drops some. The table lists 96,000 or so clones, roughly 90% of them singletons. Sample: peripheral blood, taken on day 0 of AZD1222 vaccination. These receptors all come from an adult in good health. CDR3s include the opening cysteine and the closing phenylalanine or tryptophan. D genes are given only for firm matches. A row's size may be missing; if present it is once, few, many or a size class.

v_call	j_call	clone_size	d_call	cdr3_aa	cdr3_nt
TRBV4-3	TRBJ2-7	once	TRBD2	CASSQEREGIYEQYF	TGCGCCAGCAGCCAAGAGCGGGAGGGAATCTACGAGCAGTACTTC
TRBV30	TRBJ2-6	-	-	CAGKGSGANVLTF	TGTGCTGGAAAGGGTTCTGGGGCCAACGTCCTGACTTTC
TRBV6-5	TRBJ1-5	-	TRBD1	CASRRTGRNQPQHF	TGTGCCAGCAGGAGGACAGGGCGGAATCAGCCCCAGCATTTT
TRBV19	TRBJ2-5	-	TRBD2	CASSQGTSGETQYF	TGTGCCAGTAGCCAAGGGACTAGCGGAGAGACCCAGTACTTC
TRBV20-1	TRBJ2-1	-	-	CSAREDYEQFF	TGCAGTGCTAGAGAGGACTACGAGCAGTTCTTC
TRBV5-1	TRBJ2-1	once	-	CASSLAGADYNEQFF	TGCGCCAGCAGCTTGGCCGGGGCCGACTACAATGAGCAGTTCTTC
TRBV10-3	TRBJ2-5	once	-	CAISEGVVQETQYF	TGTGCCATCAGTGAAGGCGTAGTCCAAGAGACCCAGTACTTC
TRBV30	TRBJ1-5	-	-	CAWSAGGSGNQPQHF	TGTGCCTGGAGTGCAGGAGGGTCGGGCAATCAGCCCCAGCATTTT
TRBV19	TRBJ2-7	-	-	CASSMALGKTYEQYF	TGTGCCAGTAGTATGGCCCTTGGCAAGACCTACGAGCAGTACTTC
TRBV5-6	TRBJ2-7	-	TRBD1	CASSSTGGSYEQYF	TGTGCCAGCAGCTCGACAGGGGGATCCTACGAGCAGTACTTC
TRBV11-3	TRBJ2-7	-	-	CASSLVQGSEQYF	TGTGCCAGCAGCTTAGTTCAGGGGTCAGAGCAGTACTTC
TRBV4-3	TRBJ2-3	-	TRBD2	CASSQAGGVGDTQYF	TGCGCCAGCAGCCAAGCGGGAGGTGTGGGAGATACGCAGTATTTT
TRBV2	TRBJ1-1	once	-	CASSVFYETEAFF	TGTGCCAGCAGTGTGTTCTATGAAACTGAAGCTTTCTTT
TRBV28	TRBJ1-1	-	-	CASSTHSLMNTEAFF	TGTGCCAGCAGTACCCACAGCCTTATGAACACTGAAGCTTTCTTT
TRBV3-1/TRBV3-2	TRBJ2-3	-	-	CASSPRATDTQYF	TGTGCCAGCAGCCCGCGAGCCACAGATACGCAGTATTTT
TRBV4-2	TRBJ1-6	-	TRBD1	CASSQDPLGGQGADNSPLHF	TGTGCCAGCAGCCAAGACCCTCTAGGGGGGCAGGGGGCGGATAATTCACCCCTCCACTTT
TRBV14	TRBJ1-4	-	-	CASSRLGGTMDEKLFF	TGTGCCAGCAGCCGCCTTGGCGGGACCATGGATGAAAAACTGTTTTTT
TRBV23-1	TRBJ2-2	-	-	CASSQSWERANTGELFF	TGCGCCAGCAGTCAATCTTGGGAAAGGGCGAACACCGGGGAGCTGTTTTTT
TRBV7-9	TRBJ2-7	-	-	CASSLWGIDEQYF	TGTGCCAGCAGCTTATGGGGTATAGACGAGCAGTACTTC
TRBV18	TRBJ2-1	-	TRBD1	CASSPATGGAYNEQFF	TGTGCCAGCTCACCAGCTACAGGGGGCGCCTACAATGAGCAGTTCTTC
TRBV9	TRBJ2-6	-	-	CASSGRDKGLIQGANVLTF	TGTGCCAGCAGCGGGCGGGACAAGGGCCTAATACAAGGGGCCAACGTCCTGACTTTC
TRBV20-1	TRBJ2-6	-	-	CSASRGEAGANVLTF	TGCAGTGCTAGTAGGGGGGAAGCAGGGGCCAACGTCCTGACTTTC
TRBV5-3	TRBJ1-1	-	-	CARSFRTAEAFF	TGTGCCAGAAGCTTCAGGACAGCTGAAGCTTTCTTT
TRBV19	TRBJ1-1	-	-	CASSGGLGTEAFF	TGTGCCAGTAGTGGCGGCCTCGGGACTGAAGCTTTCTTT
TRBV12-3/TRBV12-4	TRBJ2-7	-	TRBD1	CASSRTGHYEQYF	TGTGCCAGCAGTCGGACAGGGCACTACGAGCAGTACTTC
TRBV6-2/TRBV6-3	TRBJ2-2	-	-	CASSSYREMGPENTGELFF	TGTGCCAGCAGTTCTTACAGGGAAATGGGGCCAGAAAACACCGGGGAGCTGTTTTTT
TRBV6-6	TRBJ2-1	-	-	CASSSSAYGNEQFF	TGTGCCAGCAGCTCTAGCGCGTATGGGAATGAGCAGTTCTTC
TRBV18	TRBJ2-1	-	TRBD2	CASSAGTSPRTGNEQFF	TGTGCCAGCTCGGCCGGGACTAGCCCCCGAACGGGCAATGAGCAGTTCTTC
TRBV10-2	TRBJ1-3	few	-	CASSHTMTGNTIYF	TGCGCCAGCAGCCACACGATGACTGGAAACACCATATATTTT
TRBV5-6	TRBJ1-1	-	TRBD1	CASSLERTGPVETEAFF	TGTGCCAGCAGCTTGGAACGGACAGGCCCAGTTGAAACTGAAGCTTTCTTT
TRBV7-2	TRBJ1-5	-	-	CASSLGIGGNQPQHF	TGTGCCAGCAGCTTGGGCATTGGGGGCAATCAGCCCCAGCATTTT
TRBV11-3	TRBJ2-7	-	TRBD1	CASSLGQGIFYEQYF	TGTGCCAGCAGCTTGGGACAGGGAATCTTCTACGAGCAGTACTTC
TRBV28	TRBJ2-1	-	-	CASSPLWGEQFF	TGTGCCAGCAGTCCCCTTTGGGGTGAGCAGTTCTTC
TRBV7-9	TRBJ2-7	-	TRBD2	CASSPYGGSSYEQYF	TGTGCCAGCAGCCCATATGGCGGGAGCTCCTACGAGCAGTACTTC
TRBV5-8	TRBJ1-1	-	-	CASSLGGRGAFF	TGTGCCAGCAGCTTGGGAGGACGGGGAGCTTTCTTT
TRBV2	TRBJ1-1	-	-	CASRYTEAFF	TGTGCCAGCAGGTACACTGAAGCTTTCTTT
TRBV28	TRBJ1-2	-	TRBD1	CASAIQGARGYTF	TGTGCCAGCGCGATACAGGGGGCGCGTGGCTACACCTTC
TRBV7-2	TRBJ2-7	few	-	CASSRRDLYEQYF	TGTGCCAGCAGCCGCCGGGACCTCTACGAGCAGTACTTC
TRBV5-4	TRBJ2-6	-	-	CASSSKTGANVLTF	TGTGCCAGCAGCTCGAAAACAGGGGCCAACGTCCTGACTTTC
TRBV28	TRBJ2-7	-	TRBD1	CASTFAGGSGGYEQYF	TGTGCCAGCACCTTCGCAGGGGGAAGTGGTGGGTACGAGCAGTACTTC
TRBV5-4	TRBJ2-3	-	TRBD2	CASSLVRTSGGTDTQYF	TGTGCCAGCAGCTTGGTCAGGACTAGCGGCGGCACAGATACGCAGTATTTT
TRBV5-6	TRBJ1-6	-	TRBD1	CASSSRGGTLGSPLHF	TGTGCCAGCAGCTCAAGAGGGGGCACCTTAGGTTCACCCCTCCACTTT
TRBV5-6	TRBJ2-1	-	-	CASSLRNEQFF	TGTGCCAGCAGCTTGAGAAATGAGCAGTTCTTC
TRBV12-3/TRBV12-4	TRBJ1-1	-	-	CASSRAVNTEAFF	TGTGCCAGCAGCCGGGCCGTGAACACTGAAGCTTTCTTT
TRBV7-2	TRBJ2-5	-	TRBD1	CASSSRRQGETQYF	TGTGCCAGCAGCTCGAGACGACAGGGCGAGACCCAGTACTTC
TRBV6-2/TRBV6-3	TRBJ2-1	-	TRBD2	CASSLRTSGAEQFF	TGTGCCAGCAGTCTTCGGACTAGCGGGGCCGAGCAGTTCTTC
TRBV4-2	TRBJ2-3	-	-	CASSQALTDTQYF	TGTGCCAGCAGCCAAGCTCTAACAGATACGCAGTATTTT
TRBV3-1/TRBV3-2	TRBJ1-1	few	-	CASSLIPGKDTEAFF	TGTGCCAGCAGCCTTATCCCAGGGAAGGACACTGAAGCTTTCTTT
TRBV6-5	TRBJ2-7	-	-	CASSFEHRAPYEQYF	TGTGCCAGCAGTTTCGAGCATCGGGCGCCCTACGAGCAGTACTTC
TRBV7-3	TRBJ2-3	-	TRBD2	CASSLTSGITDTQYF	TGTGCCAGCAGTTTGACTAGCGGGATAACAGATACGCAGTATTTT
TRBV24-1	TRBJ1-5	-	TRBD1	CATSATGSNQPQHF	TGTGCCACCAGTGCGACAGGGAGCAATCAGCCCCAGCATTTT
TRBV19	TRBJ2-7	few	-	CASSAYPGAIRGDEQYF	TGTGCCAGTAGTGCCTACCCAGGGGCCATACGCGGCGACGAGCAGTACTTC
TRBV5-6	TRBJ2-7	-	TRBD2	CASSLSSGVSYEQYF	TGTGCCAGCAGCTTAAGTAGCGGGGTCTCCTACGAGCAGTACTTC
TRBV27	TRBJ1-2	once	-	CASQTRRYGGYGYTF	TGTGCCAGCCAAACCCGGCGATATGGGGGCTATGGCTACACCTTC
TRBV6-5	TRBJ1-2	once	TRBD1	CASGPIDRADGYTF	TGTGCCAGCGGCCCCATCGACAGGGCGGATGGCTACACCTTC
TRBV6-2/TRBV6-3	TRBJ1-5	-	-	CASSGSWPAQHF	TGTGCCAGCAGTGGGTCTTGGCCGGCCCAGCATTTT
TRBV18	TRBJ2-7	-	-	CASSQSEQPSGEQYF	TGTGCCAGCTCCCAAAGCGAACAGCCTTCCGGCGAGCAGTACTTC
TRBV6-2/TRBV6-3	TRBJ2-7	-	TRBD2	CASSPPGLAGESSGEQYF	TGTGCCAGCAGTCCCCCCGGACTAGCGGGAGAAAGTAGTGGCGAGCAGTACTTC
TRBV5-6	TRBJ2-3	once	-	CASSKKGGKLGSDTQYF	TGTGCCAGCAGCAAAAAGGGGGGGAAACTGGGGTCAGATACGCAGTATTTT
TRBV21-1	TRBJ1-2	-	-	CASSSTYPWRAQYGYTF	TGTGCCAGCAGCTCCACCTACCCCTGGAGGGCACAGTATGGCTACACCTTC